The next 6 T cell receptor beta chains were all read from a single sample in a study of T cell repertoires in cytomegalovirus infection. These receptors' targets are unknown. TCRdb passed the reads through MiXCR, listing each CDR3 protein once. In the table there are some 800,000 distinct CDR3 sequences, approximately 30% of which are singletons. The input for sequencing was cultured CD8+ T cells from PBMCs, taken from culture after CMV antigen stimulation. Receptor source: a human donor in good health (CMV status not recorded). Some clones in this sample may be carry-over from other donors' samples.

The rearrangement links TRBV6-5 to TRBJ1-3; D is uncertain. The CDR3 totals 15 residues. Germline assignment: CDR1 MNHEY and CDR2 SVGAGI. Trimming left V 2 bases short and J 1 base short, with 9 bases between. The CDR3 loop reads CASSYDPRSGNTIYF. CDR3 DNA sequence: TGTGCCAGCAGTTACGACCCGAGGTCTGGAAACACCATATATTTT.

This clonotype was seen more than once but under ten times. This chain joins TRBV12-3 or TRBV12-4 and TRBJ2-5; D might be TRBD1 (7 bases). The CDR3 totals 16 residues. Trimming took 3 bases from V and 2 from J, leaving 16 bases between them. Here the CDR3 reads CASSFWGDRWQETQYF. CDR3 coding DNA: TGTGCCAGCAGTTTTTGGGGGGACAGATGGCAAGAGACCCAGTACTTC.

This chain joins TRBV6-1 and TRBJ2-1, with TRBD2 matching 8 bases. The J segment lost 3 bases and the V segment lost 5 bases, leaving 9 bases of the junction unmatched. CDR3 length: 16 residues. Germline CDR1 MNHNS, CDR2 SASEGT. CDR3: CASSPNRGGFYNEQFF. The CDR3 coding sequence is TGTGCCAGCAGTCCGAATCGCGGGGGGTTCTACAATGAGCAGTTCTTC.

This clonotype occurred many times. The chain employs TRBV7-6 and TRBJ2-1; TRBD1 matches at 9 bases. The CDR3 totals 16 residues. J lost 7 bases, V lost 4 bases, and 11 bases had no gene match. The germline V gene encodes CDR1 SGHVS and CDR2 FNYEAQ. The CDR3 here is CASSSPAGTGWNEQFF. The CDR3 nucleotides read TGTGCCAGCAGCTCCCCGGCAGGGACAGGGTGGAATGAGCAGTTCTTC.

The rearrangement links TRBV11-1 to TRBJ2-5, with TRBD2 identical over 11 bases. The CDR3 loop spans 16 amino acids. CDR1 is SGHAT, CDR2 FQDESV, per germline (reference sequence). The V segment lost 5 bases and the J segment 2 bases; nucleotides outside the gene matches: 7. In nucleotides, the CDR3 is TGTGCCAGCAGCCTATTAGCGGGGGGGCGACAAGAGACCCAGTACTTC. Translating it yields CASSLLAGGRQETQYF.

The chain joins TRBV6-1 to TRBJ2-3; D is uncertain. Trimming shortened V by 0 bases and J by 3 bases, and 13 bases separated the two germline ends. Germline V lookup: CDR1 MNHNS, CDR2 SASEGT. The CDR3 runs to 16 residues. The CDR3 region is CASSEAAPMRTDTQYF. The CDR3 DNA reads TGTGCCAGCAGTGAAGCGGCTCCAATGCGGACAGATACGCAGTATTTT.